The T cell receptor beta chain under discussion was sequenced for a study of T cell repertoires in cytomegalovirus infection. Turning to the study itself: CMV infection plus the matching HLA type was flagged by public TCR beta signatures. Study results and limitations: Summed frequency of public TCR beta families distinguished CMV carriers with the relevant HLA. HLA-C-restricted, CMV-specific TCR beta clonotypes were dominant ex vivo.

To note about this clonotype: The target antigen is unknown.

Germline trimming cut 4 bases from V and 2 bases from J; bases unmatched to any gene: 7. Germline values: CDR1 MGHRA, CDR2 YSYEKL. The CDR3 contains 15 residues. TCRdb re-analysed the reads in MiXCR, keeping a single row per CDR3 protein. The sample has fewer than 700,000 distinct CDR3 sequences, around 24% seen once. This receptor was taken from a human donor in good health (CMV status not recorded). Some clones in this sample may be carry-over from other donors' samples. The chain has TRBV4-1 and TRBJ2-7, with 8 bases aligning to TRBD2. The sample was CD8+ T cells from PBMCs. CDR3 DNA sequence: TGCGCCAGCAGCCCGGGCGGGGGGAATACCTACGAGCAGTACTTC. Protein product: CASSPGGGNTYEQYF.